These 12 T cell receptor beta chains came from one sample sequenced in a study of OX40 agonist ivuxolimab in advanced cancers. Sequencing was performed with immunoSEQ multiplex PCR; in TCRdb, only in-frame clones are kept and a portion is missing. The sample consists of around 70,000 clones, about 82% of them appearing once. The sample here was CD4+ or CD8+ T cells sorted from blood, taken in a trial of the OX40 agonist ivuxolimab. These receptors came from an adult with an advanced solid tumor such as melanoma, head and neck, liver or kidney cancer.

This chain links TRBV29-1 with TRBJ1-4; 8 positions match TRBD1. CDR3 length equals 16 residues. Germline V gene lookup returns CDR1 SQVTM and CDR2 ANQGSEA. The V and J ends lost 6 bases and 3 bases, in that order; junction bases with no gene match: 12. The CDR3 region has the DNA TGCAGCGTCCGGGGTGGGCAGGGGGCCGCTAATGAAAAACTGTTTTTT. Protein sequence: CSVRGGQGAANEKLFF. Based on the CDR3 plus reference TRBV29-1 and TRBJ1-4, the full variable domain is SAVISQKPSRDICQRGTSLTIQCQVDSQVTMMFWYRQQPGQSLTLIATANQGSEATYESGFVIDKFPISRPNLTFSTLTVSNMSPEDSSIYLCSVRGGQGAANEKLFFGSGTQLSVL.

The chain couples TRBV21-1 to TRBJ2-7; TRBD1 reflects the table's D call only, with no check against the DNA. TRBV21-1 is labeled a pseudogene. CDR3 length: 17 amino acids. As DNA, the CDR3 is TGTGCCAGCAGCAAAGTCTTAAGACAAATTAACTCCTACGAGCAGTACGTC. Translated, it gives CASSKVLRQINSYEQYV.

The chain couples TRBV4-2 to TRBJ2-6; unclear D gene. The CDR3 contains 16 residues. Trimming shortened V by 0 bases and J by 3 bases, and 9 bases separated the two germline ends. Germline V gives CDR1 LGHNA, CDR2 YNFKEQ. In DNA form, the CDR3 reads TGTGCCAGCAGCCAAGAGGCCTACGGTGGGGCCAACGTCCTGACTTTC. It specifies CASSQEAYGGANVLTF.

This sequence joins TRBV5-4 and TRBJ2-6; D is perhaps TRBD2 (5 bases). Germline CDR1 reads SGHNT; CDR2 reads YYREEE (reference sequence). The CDR3 covers 16 residues. Trimming took 0 bases from V and 4 from J, leaving 11 bases between them. The CDR3 spells CASSLAPGSGANVLTF. CDR3 DNA sequence: TGTGCCAGCAGCTTGGCCCCGGGGTCCGGGGCCAACGTCCTGACTTTC. Complete variable domain (other parts from reference TRBV5-4 and TRBJ2-6): ETGVTQSPTHLIKTRGQQVTLRCSSQSGHNTVSWYQQALGQGPQFIFQYYREEENGRGNFPPRFSGLQFPNYSSELNVNALELDDSALYLCASSLAPGSGANVLTFGAGSRLTVL.

This clone showed up just a few times. The genes are TRBV12-5 and TRBJ1-2, with D possibly TRBD1 on 5 matching bases. The CDR3 is 13 residues long. CDR1 and CDR2 (germline): LGHNT, FRNRAP. The V end lost 1 base, the J end lost 2 bases, and 5 bases lay between the germline ends. DNA for the CDR3: TGTGCTAGTGGTTTGGAGGGGAACTATGGCTACACCTTC. Its protein product is CASGLEGNYGYTF.

This chain joins TRBV10-3 and TRBJ2-7; TRBD2 matches 11 bases. V lost 8 bases, J lost 3 bases, and 3 bases stayed unmatched. The CDR3 spans 13 residues. Per the germline V gene, CDR1 is ENHRY and CDR2 is SYGVKD. The DNA for the CDR3 is TGTGCCATCGCTAGCGGGGGGCTCTACGAGCAGTACGTC. This translates into CAIASGGLYEQYV.

The rearrangement joins TRBV2 to TRBJ2-5, with D hard to call. V shed 6 bases and J shed 5 bases, with 10 bases lying between them. In germline, CDR1 is SNHLY, CDR2 FYNNEI. CDR3 length equals 12 residues. CDR3 nucleotide sequence: TGTGCCAGCAGCCTGAGTGGGGAGACCCAGTACTTC. This sequence encodes CASSLSGETQYF. Full variable domain (rest looked up from reference TRBV2 and TRBJ2-5): EPEVTQTPSHQVTQMGQEVILRCVPISNHLYFYWYRQILGQKVEFLVSFYNNEISEKSEIFDDQFSVERPDGSNFTLKIRSTKLEDSAMYFCASSLSGETQYFGPGTRLLVL.

This chain links TRBV29-1 with TRBJ2-1, with 7 bases fitting TRBD1. Germline CDR1 SQVTM, CDR2 ANQGSEA. CDR3 length: 13 amino acids. Trimming at V came to 7 bases and at J to 4 bases, leaving 7 bases not matched to a gene. As DNA, the CDR3 is TGCAGCGCCAACCGGGACAGATACAATGAGCAGTTCTTC. Encoded protein: CSANRDRYNEQFF.

This chain joins TRBV7-2 and TRBJ1-3; D is unclear. The germline V gene has CDR1 SGHTA and CDR2 FQGNSA. V was clipped by 3 bases and J by 0 bases, with 6 bases between them. The CDR3 is 14 amino acids. In DNA form, the CDR3 reads TGTGCCAGCAGCTTGGCATACTCTGGAAACACCATATATTTT. This sequence encodes CASSLAYSGNTIYF.

The DNA of the CDR3 is TGCGCCAGCAGCTTTAAGGGGTTTACGGGCTACACCTTC. Amino acid sequence: CASSFKGFTGYTF. The chain combines TRBV5-1 with TRBJ1-2, with a weak D call TRBD1 (5 bases). The CDR3 extends over 13 amino acids. Deletions cut 2 bases from V and 8 bases from J, with 13 bases between. The V gene's germline CDR1 is SGHRS and CDR2 YFSETQ.

This chain joins TRBV9 and TRBJ2-3, with TRBD2 identical over 7 bases. CDR3 size: 15 residues. J was trimmed by 4 bases and V by 0 bases; bases with no gene match: 5. CDR1 is SGDLS and CDR2 is YYNGEE in the germline V gene. CDR3 amino acids: CASSVGLAAADTQYF. The CDR3 nucleotides read TGTGCCAGCAGCGTAGGGCTAGCGGCCGCAGATACGCAGTATTTT.

The chain recombines TRBV19 with TRBJ2-5, with D unresolved. The germline V and J ends were trimmed by 5 bases and 2 bases, with 9 bases remaining between them. Germline V gene lookup returns CDR1 LNHDA and CDR2 SQIVND (reference sequence). There are 13 residues in the CDR3. The DNA for the CDR3 is TGTGCCAGTAGTCCGGGCGAGCAAGAGACCCAGTACTTC. Translating gives CASSPGEQETQYF. Variable domain in full (rest from reference TRBV19 and TRBJ2-5): DGGITQSPKYLFRKEGQNVTLSCEQNLNHDAMYWYRQDPGQGLRLIYYSQIVNDFQKGDIAEGYSVSREKKESFPLTVTSAQKNPTAFYLCASSPGEQETQYFGPGTRLLVL.